What follows are 10 T cell receptor beta chains derived from one specimen sequenced in a study of blood T cell repertoires in COVID-19 (dated by TCRdb to 2018 to 2021). Libraries came from the immunoSEQ multiplex PCR assay. The table was pulled from immuneACCESS by TCRdb, which kept in-frame rearrangements only. Such tables lose some clones; where checked, under half of the loss comes from unresolved V genes, and the rest has no known cause. The sample table shows 150,000 to 200,000 clones, and around 89% are seen once. The top ten hold roughly 2% of the sample. Specimen: peripheral blood. These receptors all come from a man between 50 and 59 years old who had recovered from COVID-19.

The chain joins TRBV15 to TRBJ2-1, with TRBD2 as a possible D gene (5 bases). The CDR3 consists of 16 residues. Germline loops: CDR1 LNHNV, CDR2 YYDKDF (reference sequence). V dropped 0 bases and J dropped 8 bases, with 17 bases sitting between them. CDR3 nucleotides: TGTGCCACCAGCAGAGAGGGGTCACCAAGCGGATATGAGCAGTTCTTC. Its translation: CATSREGSPSGYEQFF.

V gene TRBV5-4 combines with J gene TRBJ1-2; D unresolved. CDR3 size: 12 residues. Germline V gene data show CDR1 as SGHNT and CDR2 as YYREEE (reference sequence). The V end was cut by 4 bases, the J end by 2 bases, with 6 bases between. Here the CDR3 DNA reads TGTGCCAGCAGCCCTCGGAACTATGGCTACACCTTC. It translates to CASSPRNYGYTF.

The chain recombines TRBV5-1 with TRBJ2-1; tentative D call: TRBD2 (5 bases). In germline, CDR1 is SGHRS, CDR2 YFSETQ. V gave up 2 bases and J gave up 8 bases, with 14 bases separating them. CDR3 size: 14 residues. This CDR3 reads CASSFGPPRDEQFF. DNA for the CDR3: TGCGCCAGCAGCTTCGGGCCACCGAGGGATGAGCAGTTCTTC.

The chain combines TRBV27 with TRBJ1-2; 9 nucleotides agree with TRBD1. The CDR3 length is 14 residues. J lost 4 bases, V lost 5 bases, and 5 bases had no gene match. Germline V CDR1 and CDR2: MNHEY, SMNVEV (reference sequence). CDR3 protein: CASSPGQGSYGYTF. CDR3 nucleotides: TGTGCCAGCAGTCCGGGACAGGGTAGCTATGGCTACACCTTC.

The chain couples TRBV5-4 to TRBJ2-2; no clear D gene. The germline V and J ends were trimmed by 5 bases and 7 bases, with 9 bases remaining between them. CDR1 and CDR2 from the germline V gene are SGHNT and YYREEE (reference sequence). This CDR3 spans 12 amino acids. As DNA, the CDR3 is TGTGCCAGCAGTCTAGAAATCGGGGAGCTGTTTTTT. Translating it yields CASSLEIGELFF. The variable domain in full, completed from reference TRBV5-4 and TRBJ2-2, reads ETGVTQSPTHLIKTRGQQVTLRCSSQSGHNTVSWYQQALGQGPQFIFQYYREEENGRGNFPPRFSGLQFPNYSSELNVNALELDDSALYLCASSLEIGELFFGEGSRLTVL.

The rearrangement joins TRBV5-6 to TRBJ2-5; 10 bases are a match to TRBD1. This CDR3 is built from 17 residues. Germline trimming cut 4 bases from V and 5 bases from J; bases unmatched to any gene: 14. CDR1 is SGHDT, CDR2 YYEEEE, per germline. The CDR3 DNA reads TGTGCCAGCAGCCCCTTGATTGGACAGGGGGGACGCGAGACCCAGTACTTC. Its protein product is CASSPLIGQGGRETQYF.

The count of this clone is one. The chain joins TRBV29-1 to TRBJ1-2, with D perhaps TRBD1 (5 bases). Per germline, CDR1 SQVTM and CDR2 ANQGSEA. Trimming shortened V by 5 bases and J by 5 bases, and 15 bases separated the two germline ends. The CDR3 is 13 residues long. This chain's CDR3 is CSVIGDRQYGYTF. The CDR3 bases are TGCAGCGTTATAGGCGACAGACAGTATGGCTACACCTTC. Looking up the rest from reference TRBV29-1 and TRBJ1-2 gives the full variable domain: SAVISQKPSRDICQRGTSLTIQCQVDSQVTMMFWYRQQPGQSLTLIATANQGSEATYESGFVIDKFPISRPNLTFSTLTVSNMSPEDSSIYLCSVIGDRQYGYTFGSGTRLTVV.

V gene TRBV28 combines with J gene TRBJ1-2; 10 bases are a match to TRBD1. The germline V gene encodes CDR1 MDHEN and CDR2 SYDVKM. The V gene end was trimmed by 5 bases and the J gene end by 2 bases; junction bases not matched to a gene: 8. The CDR3 runs to 16 residues. The CDR3 coding sequence is TGTGCCAGCAGTCTAGGCGGGACAGGGGTCAACTATGGCTACACCTTC. Translated: CASSLGGTGVNYGYTF.

The V gene is TRBV5-1, the J gene TRBJ2-7; perhaps TRBD2 as D (5 bases). The V end was cut by 4 bases, the J end by 3 bases, with 11 bases between. Germline V CDR1 and CDR2: SGHRS, YFSETQ. The CDR3 is 13 residues long. CDR3 sequence (DNA): TGCGCCAGCAGCGTTCGACGGGGCTACGAGCAGTACTTC. This translates into CASSVRRGYEQYF.

This clone was seen once. The rearrangement joins TRBV9 to TRBJ2-1; 8 bases agree with TRBD2. With 1 base clipped from V and 9 bases from J, the junction kept 18 bases outside the gene matches. Germline V lookup: CDR1 SGDLS, CDR2 YYNGEE. The CDR3 sequence is 18 residues long. The CDR3 loop is CASSVLGGTGTSRSEQFF. CDR3 nucleotide sequence: TGTGCCAGCAGCGTATTGGGGGGAACCGGGACTAGTAGGAGTGAGCAGTTCTTC.